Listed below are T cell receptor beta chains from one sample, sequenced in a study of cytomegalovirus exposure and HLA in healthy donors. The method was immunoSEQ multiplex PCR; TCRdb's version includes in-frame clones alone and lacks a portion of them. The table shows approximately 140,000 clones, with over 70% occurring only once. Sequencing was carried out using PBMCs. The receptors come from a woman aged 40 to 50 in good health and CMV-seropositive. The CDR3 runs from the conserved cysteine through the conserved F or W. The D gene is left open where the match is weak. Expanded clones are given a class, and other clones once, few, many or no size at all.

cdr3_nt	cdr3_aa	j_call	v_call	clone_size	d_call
TGTGCCAGCACGAGCTGGACAGGCCCAGGGAACACTGAAGCTTTCTTT	CASTSWTGPGNTEAFF	TRBJ1-1	TRBV28	once	TRBD1
TGTGCCAGCAGTATTTTTCCGGGACTAGGGGGCGACGAGCAGTACTTC	CASSIFPGLGGDEQYF	TRBJ2-7	TRBV27	NA	NA
TGTGCCATCAGTGGGGCGGGGGAGTTACCCGGTGAGCAGTTCTTC	CAISGAGELPGEQFF	TRBJ2-1	TRBV10-3	NA	TRBD2
TGCGCCAGCAGCCCCACAATGACTAGCGGGGGGCAGGAGACCCAGTACTTC	CASSPTMTSGGQETQYF	TRBJ2-5	TRBV5-1	NA	TRBD2
TGTGCCACCAGCAGAGGGACAATGAACACTGAAGCTTTCTTT	CATSRGTMNTEAFF	TRBJ1-1	TRBV15	NA	NA
TGTGCCAGCACCCCTAGCGGGGGCCGAAGCTCCTACAATGAGCAGTTCTTC	CASTPSGGRSSYNEQFF	TRBJ2-1	TRBV2	NA	TRBD2
TGTGCCACATTGACAGGGGACGGATATGGCTACACCTTC	CATLTGDGYGYTF	TRBJ1-2	TRBV28	NA	TRBD1
TGTGCCAGCATGGTTTCCCGGACAAACTATGGCTACACCTTC	CASMVSRTNYGYTF	TRBJ1-2	TRBV2	NA	NA
TGTGCCAGCAGTGAACGGGGGGCCCAGTACTTC	CASSERGAQYF	TRBJ2-5	TRBV2	NA	TRBD2
TGCAGCCCAAAACTGTGGACTAGCGGGGGGGCATATGAGCAGTTCTTC	CSPKLWTSGGAYEQFF	TRBJ2-1	TRBV29-1	once	TRBD2
TGTGCCAGCAGCCTTCTAGCGGACACAGATACGCAGTATTTT	CASSLLADTDTQYF	TRBJ2-3	TRBV5-6	few	TRBD2
TGTGCCAGCAGCGTAGGACTAGCGGGGGGGAGCACAGATACGCAGTATTTT	CASSVGLAGGSTDTQYF	TRBJ2-3	TRBV9	NA	TRBD2
TGCAGTGCTAGAGTAGCGGAGACCCAGTACTTC	CSARVAETQYF	TRBJ2-5	TRBV20-1	once	NA
TGTGCCAGCAGCGCAGGACAGGGTGGGAATTCACCCCTCCACTTT	CASSAGQGGNSPLHF	TRBJ1-6	TRBV9	NA	TRBD1
TGTGCCAGCAGCTGGGGAAGACTAGTGAACACTGAAGCTTTCTTT	CASSWGRLVNTEAFF	TRBJ1-1	TRBV6-5	NA	NA
TGTGCCAGCTCAATCCGGGACGGGAGCTCCTACGAGCAGTACTTC	CASSIRDGSSYEQYF	TRBJ2-7	TRBV18	few	NA
TGTGCCAGCAGTCCCGGGACAGCTTCGAGGGTGACCCAGTACTTC	CASSPGTASRVTQYF	TRBJ2-5	TRBV25-1	NA	TRBD1
TGTGCCAGCTCTCTAAGGGAGAATCAGCCCCAGCATTTT	CASSLRENQPQHF	TRBJ1-5	TRBV28	once	NA
TGTGCCAGCAGCTCCCTTATTCAAGAGACCCAGTACTTC	CASSSLIQETQYF	TRBJ2-5	TRBV7-9	NA	NA
TGTGCCAGCAGCCAGGGGGGTACAGGGGGCAACGTCCTGACTTTC	CASSQGGTGGNVLTF	TRBJ2-6	TRBV4-2	once	TRBD1